The 18 T cell receptor beta chains presented below share a single source sample, sequenced in a study of T cell responses to AZD1222 COVID-19 vaccine (dated by TCRdb to the early 2020s). The sample's time point, from its label and the paper: baseline before first vaccination. Sample treatment or condition, as interpreted from the label and publication: meningococcal conjugate vaccine given as trial control. Library prep was done by the immunoSEQ multiplex PCR assay. TCRdb carries this immuneACCESS record with in-frame sequences only. Its versions omit some clonotypes, under half of them owing to an unresolved V gene in the studies checked, with the rest unexplained. The sample data list under 150,000 clones, and about 89% of these were observed just once. Roughly 10% of the sample comes from the top ten. Sequencing was performed on peripheral blood, taken on day 0 of MenACWY control vaccination. The receptors originated from an adult in good health.

This sequence joins TRBV11-3 and TRBJ2-4; 7 bases map to TRBD1. V dropped 7 bases and J dropped 3; count of bases not matched to a gene: 6. The CDR3 runs 14 residues. Germline values: CDR1 SGHNT, CDR2 YENEEA. The CDR3: CASTPNRGKNIQYF. CDR3 bases: TGTGCCAGCACCCCTAACAGGGGCAAAAACATTCAGTACTTC.

V is TRBV7-8 and J is TRBJ1-1; no clear D gene. V lost 3 bases, J lost 0 bases, and 8 bases lay in between. Germline V CDR1 and CDR2: SGHVS, FQNEAQ. The CDR3 contains 14 residues. CDR3 DNA: TGTGCCAGCAGCTTTAACAGCATGAACACTGAAGCTTTCTTT. It codes for CASSFNSMNTEAFF.

The V gene is TRBV24-1, the J gene TRBJ2-1; 15 bases line up with TRBD2. Germline loops: CDR1 KGHDR, CDR2 SFDVKD. This CDR3 contains 14 residues. J gave up 9 bases and V 9 bases, and 5 bases lay outside the gene matches. The DNA for the CDR3 is TGTGCCACCGGACTAGCGGGAGGGCCGGGTGAGCAGTTCTTC. Protein product: CATGLAGGPGEQFF.

The CDR3 sequence is CASSYPSLNQPQHF. CDR3 bases: TGTGCCAGCAGTTACCCCTCTTTGAATCAGCCCCAGCATTTT. This rearrangement joins TRBV6-2 or TRBV6-3 to TRBJ1-5; D is undetermined. This CDR3 contains 14 residues. Per the germline V gene, CDR1 is MNHEY and CDR2 is SVGEGT. Trimming took off 2 bases at V and 4 bases at J, with 9 bases between the two ends.

This clone was seen just once. The chain recombines TRBV7-6 with TRBJ2-7; 8 bases are a match to TRBD1. The CDR3 is 15 residues long. Germline lookup yields CDR1 SGHVS and CDR2 FNYEAQ. The V and J ends lost 4 bases and 3 bases, in that order; junction bases with no gene match: 8. The CDR3 sequence is CASSYGNRGNYEQYF. The CDR3 DNA reads as TGTGCCAGCAGCTACGGGAACAGGGGGAACTACGAGCAGTACTTC.

The gene calls are TRBV11-3 and TRBJ2-7, with TRBD2 identical over 9 bases. This CDR3 has 15 residues. Trimming cost V 1 base and J 3 bases; bases outside gene matches: 4. CDR1 SGHNT and CDR2 YENEEA come from the germline V gene. The CDR3 here is CASSLATSGLYEQYF. CDR3 nucleotides: TGTGCCAGCAGCTTAGCGACTAGCGGCCTCTACGAGCAGTACTTC. The whole variable domain, filled in from reference TRBV11-3 and TRBJ2-7, reads EAGVVQSPRYKIIEKKQPVAFWCNPISGHNTLYWYLQNLGQGPELLIRYENEEAVDDSQLPKDRFSAERLKGVDSTLKIQPAELGDSAVYLCASSLATSGLYEQYFGPGTRLTVT.

The genes are TRBV7-2 and TRBJ1-2; TRBD1 matches 7 bases. CDR3 length: 13 amino acids. The trim removed 6 bases at V and 4 bases at J, leaving 5 bases unmatched. The germline V gene has CDR1 SGHTA and CDR2 FQGNSA. In DNA, the CDR3 is TGTGCCAGCAGGCAAACAGGGGCCTATGGCTACACCTTC. Its translation is CASRQTGAYGYTF.

Written as DNA, the CDR3 is TGTGCCAGTTACCGGGAGGAAAATTCACCCCTCCACTTT. Its protein is CASYREENSPLHF. V usage is TRBV6-5 and J usage is TRBJ1-6; D is undetermined. Trimming pared 9 bases from V and 7 bases from J, leaving 13 bases between. The CDR3 covers 13 residues. The germline CDR1 and CDR2 sequences are MNHEY and SVGAGI.

The chain employs TRBV6-2 or TRBV6-3 and TRBJ1-2; D is uncertain. Germline CDR1 is MNHEY and CDR2 is SVGEGT. This CDR3 region has 13 residues. V lost 2 bases and J 0 bases, leaving 4 bases between the germline ends. In DNA, the CDR3 is TGTGCCAGCAGTTACCAGCCTAACTATGGCTACACCTTC. This translates into CASSYQPNYGYTF.

The chain couples TRBV2 to TRBJ2-1; weak D call: TRBD2 (5 bases). The CDR3 sequence is 13 residues long. The ends were cut back, 6 bases at V and 9 bases at J, with 15 bases in the middle. The germline gives CDR1 SNHLY, CDR2 FYNNEI. The CDR3 is CASRRTLLGEQFF. The CDR3, as DNA: TGTGCCAGCAGGCGGACTCTTCTCGGTGAGCAGTTCTTC.

J is TRBJ2-1 and V is TRBV6-5; D possibly matches TRBD1 or TRBD2 (6 bases each). The CDR3 runs to 15 residues. The V gene's germline CDR1 is MNHEY and CDR2 SVGAGI. The V end lost 3 bases, the J end lost 5 bases, and 14 bases lay between the germline ends. For the CDR3, the DNA is TGTGCCAGCAGTTATATTGGGGGGCCCCACAATGAGCAGTTCTTC. It encodes CASSYIGGPHNEQFF.

The chain combines TRBV5-1 with TRBJ1-3, with D unclear. The CDR3 spans 16 residues. The V end was cut by 0 bases, the J end by 0 bases, with 10 bases between. Germline V lookup: CDR1 SGHRS, CDR2 YFSETQ. The CDR3 coding sequence is TGCGCCAGCAGCTTGGCCGACACGACCTCTGGAAACACCATATATTTT. Translation: CASSLADTTSGNTIYF.

The J gene is TRBJ2-7, the V gene TRBV15; D may match TRBD1 or TRBD2 (5 bases each). CDR1 and CDR2 from the germline V gene are LNHNV and YYDKDF (reference sequence). CDR3 size: 16 residues. The ends were cut back, 4 bases at V and 2 bases at J, with 18 bases in the middle. The CDR3 is CATSNQQDVGAYEQYF. The DNA for the CDR3 is TGTGCCACCAGCAACCAACAGGACGTGGGAGCCTACGAGCAGTACTTC.

The rearrangement uses TRBV9 and TRBJ2-3; 9 bases are a match to TRBD2. Germline V gene sequence: CDR1 SGDLS, CDR2 YYNGEE. Trimming removed 3 bases from V and 0 bases from J; junction bases left unmatched: 5. The CDR3 covers 16 residues. The CDR3 nucleotides read TGTGCCAGCAGCGGGGGACTAGCTCAGAGCACAGATACGCAGTATTTT. Translating gives CASSGGLAQSTDTQYF.

This chain connects TRBV5-1 to TRBJ1-1; maybe TRBD1 (6 bases). The germline V gene encodes CDR1 SGHRS and CDR2 YFSETQ. V was cut by 4 bases and J by 1 base, with 14 bases left in between. The CDR3 contains 15 residues. CDR3 in amino acids: CASSPSGQQNTEAFF. The CDR3 nucleotides read TGCGCCAGCAGCCCGTCGGGACAACAGAACACTGAAGCTTTCTTT.

This clone appeared once. This chain links TRBV10-2 with TRBJ2-2, with D possibly TRBD1 on 8 matching bases. Germline V gene sequence: CDR1 WSHSY, CDR2 SAAADI. Deletions cut 8 bases from V and 3 bases from J, with 16 bases between. The CDR3 is made up of 15 amino acids. This CDR3 is CASRKTGGDTGELFF. CDR3 coding DNA: TGCGCCAGCCGTAAAACAGGGGGGGACACCGGGGAGCTGTTTTTT.

The V and J genes are TRBV30 and TRBJ2-3; D is uncertain. The length of the CDR3 is 14 residues. Trimming pared 0 bases from V and 1 base from J, leaving 8 bases between. Germline V CDR1 and CDR2: GTSNPN, SVGIG (reference sequence). This chain's CDR3 is CAWSVSPRTDTQYF. The DNA for the CDR3 is TGTGCCTGGAGTGTGAGTCCCCGCACAGATACGCAGTATTTT.

The rearrangement joins TRBV27 to TRBJ2-1; TRBD1 aligns across 7 bases. Trimming cost V 5 bases and J 9 bases; bases outside gene matches: 16. CDR1 is MNHEY and CDR2 is SMNVEV in the germline V gene (reference sequence). The CDR3 has 16 residues. Here the CDR3 DNA reads TGTGCCAGCAGTCCACGACAGGGTGGGGGTTTTGTTGAGCAGTTCTTC. It is translated as CASSPRQGGGFVEQFF.